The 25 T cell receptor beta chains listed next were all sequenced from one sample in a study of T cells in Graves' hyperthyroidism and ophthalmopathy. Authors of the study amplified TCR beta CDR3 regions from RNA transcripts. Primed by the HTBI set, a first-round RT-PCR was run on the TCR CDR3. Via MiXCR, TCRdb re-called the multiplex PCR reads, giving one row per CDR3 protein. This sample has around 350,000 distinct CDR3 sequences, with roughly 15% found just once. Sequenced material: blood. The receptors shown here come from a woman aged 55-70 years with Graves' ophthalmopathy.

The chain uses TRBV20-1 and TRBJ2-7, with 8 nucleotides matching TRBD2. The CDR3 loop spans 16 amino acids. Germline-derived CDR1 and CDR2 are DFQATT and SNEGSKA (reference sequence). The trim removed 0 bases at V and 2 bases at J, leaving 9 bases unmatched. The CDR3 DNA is TGCAGTGCTAGAGATTACAGCGGGAGTGGTGCCTACGAGCAGTACTTC. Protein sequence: CSARDYSGSGAYEQYF.

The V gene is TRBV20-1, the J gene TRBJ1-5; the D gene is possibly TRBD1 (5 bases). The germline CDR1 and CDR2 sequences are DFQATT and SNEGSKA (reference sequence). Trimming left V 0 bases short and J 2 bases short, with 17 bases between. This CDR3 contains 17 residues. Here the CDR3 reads CSARDGPLGDRNQPQHF. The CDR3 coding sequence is TGCAGTGCTAGAGACGGCCCTTTGGGGGACCGCAATCAGCCCCAGCATTTT.

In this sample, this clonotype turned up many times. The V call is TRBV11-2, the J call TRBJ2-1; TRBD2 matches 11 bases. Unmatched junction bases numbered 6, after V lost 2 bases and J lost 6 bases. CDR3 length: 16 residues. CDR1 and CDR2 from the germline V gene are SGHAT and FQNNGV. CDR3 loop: CASSLLAGGPGNEQFF. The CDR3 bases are TGTGCCAGCAGCTTATTAGCGGGAGGGCCCGGCAATGAGCAGTTCTTC.

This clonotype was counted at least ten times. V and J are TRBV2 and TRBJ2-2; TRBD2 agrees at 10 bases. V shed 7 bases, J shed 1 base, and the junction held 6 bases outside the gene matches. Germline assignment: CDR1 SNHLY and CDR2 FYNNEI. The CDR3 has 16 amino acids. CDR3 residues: CASTSRTSGNTGELFF. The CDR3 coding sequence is TGTGCCAGCACCTCAAGGACTAGCGGGAACACCGGGGAGCTGTTTTTT. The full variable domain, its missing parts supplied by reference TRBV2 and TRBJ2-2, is EPEVTQTPSHQVTQMGQEVILRCVPISNHLYFYWYRQILGQKVEFLVSFYNNEISEKSEIFDDQFSVERPDGSNFTLKIRSTKLEDSAMYFCASTSRTSGNTGELFFGEGSRLTVL.

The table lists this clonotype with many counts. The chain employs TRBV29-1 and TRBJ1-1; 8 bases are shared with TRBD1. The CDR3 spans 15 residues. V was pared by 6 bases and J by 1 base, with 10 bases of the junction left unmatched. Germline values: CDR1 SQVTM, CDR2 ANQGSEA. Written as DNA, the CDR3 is TGCAGCGTCCAAGACAGGGGAGCATGGAACACTGAAGCTTTCTTT. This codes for CSVQDRGAWNTEAFF.

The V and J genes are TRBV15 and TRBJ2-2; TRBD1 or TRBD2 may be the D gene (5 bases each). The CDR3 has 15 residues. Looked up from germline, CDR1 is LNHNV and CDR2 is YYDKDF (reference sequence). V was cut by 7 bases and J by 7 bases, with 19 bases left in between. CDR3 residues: CATKHRRGADGELFF. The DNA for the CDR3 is TGTGCCACCAAACATCGACGAGGGGCGGACGGGGAGCTGTTTTTT.

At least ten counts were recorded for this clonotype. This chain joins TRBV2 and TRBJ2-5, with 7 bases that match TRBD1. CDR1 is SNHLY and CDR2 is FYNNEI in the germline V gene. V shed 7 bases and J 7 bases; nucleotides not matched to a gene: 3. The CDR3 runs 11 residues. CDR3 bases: TGTGCCAGCACGCCAGGGGGGACCCAGTACTTC. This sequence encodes CASTPGGTQYF.

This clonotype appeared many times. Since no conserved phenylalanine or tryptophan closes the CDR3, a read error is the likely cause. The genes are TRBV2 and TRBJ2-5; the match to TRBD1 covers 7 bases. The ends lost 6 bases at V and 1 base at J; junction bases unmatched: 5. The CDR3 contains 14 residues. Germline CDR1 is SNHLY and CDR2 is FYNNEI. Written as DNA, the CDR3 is TGTGCCAGCAGACCCGACAGGGTCCAAGAGACCCAGTACCTC. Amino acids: CASRPDRVQETQYL.

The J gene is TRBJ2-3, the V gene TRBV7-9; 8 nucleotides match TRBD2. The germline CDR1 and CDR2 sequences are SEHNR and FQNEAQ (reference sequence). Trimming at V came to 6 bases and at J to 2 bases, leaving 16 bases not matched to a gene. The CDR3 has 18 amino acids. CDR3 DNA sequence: TGTGCCAGCAGTGAAGGCGGAAGATTAGCGGGGTACACAGATACGCAGTATTTT. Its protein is CASSEGGRLAGYTDTQYF.

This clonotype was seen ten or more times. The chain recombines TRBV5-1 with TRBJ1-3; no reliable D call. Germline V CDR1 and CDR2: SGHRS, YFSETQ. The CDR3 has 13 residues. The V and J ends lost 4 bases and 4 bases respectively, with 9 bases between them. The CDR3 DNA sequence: TGCGCCAGCAGCATTGGGTCCGGAAACACCATATATTTT. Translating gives CASSIGSGNTIYF. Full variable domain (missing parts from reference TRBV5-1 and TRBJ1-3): KAGVTQTPRYLIKTRGQQVTLSCSPISGHRSVSWYQQTPGQGLQFLFEYFSETQRNKGNFPGRFSGRQFSNSRSEMNVSTLELGDSALYLCASSIGSGNTIYFGEGSWLTVV.

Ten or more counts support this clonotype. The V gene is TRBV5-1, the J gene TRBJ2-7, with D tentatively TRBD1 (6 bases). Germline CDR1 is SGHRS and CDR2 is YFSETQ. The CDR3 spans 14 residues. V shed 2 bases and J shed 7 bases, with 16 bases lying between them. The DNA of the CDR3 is TGCGCCAGCAGCTTAGTAGGGGACATTGAGGAGCAGTACTTC. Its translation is CASSLVGDIEEQYF.

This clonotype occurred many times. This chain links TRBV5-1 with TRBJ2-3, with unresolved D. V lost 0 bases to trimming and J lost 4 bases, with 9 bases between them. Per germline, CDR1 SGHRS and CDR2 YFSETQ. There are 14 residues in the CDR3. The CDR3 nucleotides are TGCGCCAGCAGCTTGGGCCCGGGCCCAGATACGCAGTATTTT. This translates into CASSLGPGPDTQYF.

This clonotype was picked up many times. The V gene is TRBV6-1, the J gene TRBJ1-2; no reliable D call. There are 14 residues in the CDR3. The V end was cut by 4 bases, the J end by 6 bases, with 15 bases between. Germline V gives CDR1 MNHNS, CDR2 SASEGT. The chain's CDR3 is CASSVRHSRDGYTF. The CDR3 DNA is TGTGCCAGCAGTGTTCGACACTCCCGGGATGGCTACACCTTC.

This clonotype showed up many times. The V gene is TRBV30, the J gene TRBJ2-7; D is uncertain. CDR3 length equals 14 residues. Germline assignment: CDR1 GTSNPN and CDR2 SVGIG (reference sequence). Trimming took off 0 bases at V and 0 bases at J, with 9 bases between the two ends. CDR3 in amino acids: CAWSVGRYSYEQYF. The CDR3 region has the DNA TGTGCCTGGAGTGTAGGGCGGTACTCCTACGAGCAGTACTTC. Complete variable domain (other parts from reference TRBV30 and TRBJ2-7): SQTIHQWPATLVQPVGSPLSLECTVEGTSNPNLYWYRQAAGRGLQLLFYSVGIGQISSEVPQNLSASRPQDRQFILSSKKLLLSDSGFYLCAWSVGRYSYEQYFGPGTRLTVT.

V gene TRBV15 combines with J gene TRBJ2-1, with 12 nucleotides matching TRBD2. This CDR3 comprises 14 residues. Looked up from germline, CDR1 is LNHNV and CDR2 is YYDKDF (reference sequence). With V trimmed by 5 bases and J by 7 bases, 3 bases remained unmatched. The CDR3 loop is CATSRGLAGNEQFF. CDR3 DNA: TGTGCCACCAGCCGCGGACTAGCGGGAAATGAGCAGTTCTTC.

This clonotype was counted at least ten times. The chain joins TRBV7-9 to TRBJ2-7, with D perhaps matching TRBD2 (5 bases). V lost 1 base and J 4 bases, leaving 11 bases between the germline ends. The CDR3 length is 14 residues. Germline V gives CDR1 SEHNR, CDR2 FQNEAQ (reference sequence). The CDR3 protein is CASSLVESGYEQYF. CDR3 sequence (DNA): TGTGCCAGCAGCTTAGTTGAGAGCGGATACGAGCAGTACTTC. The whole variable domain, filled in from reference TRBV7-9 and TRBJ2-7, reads DTGVSQNPRHKITKRGQNVTFRCDPISEHNRLYWYRQTLGQGPEFLTYFQNEAQLEKSRLLSDRFSAERPKGSFSTLEIQRTEQGDSAMYLCASSLVESGYEQYFGPGTRLTVT.

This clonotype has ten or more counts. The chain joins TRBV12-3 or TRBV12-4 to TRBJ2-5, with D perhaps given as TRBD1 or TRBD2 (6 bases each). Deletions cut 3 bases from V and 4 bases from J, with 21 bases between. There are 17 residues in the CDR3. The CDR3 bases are TGTGCCAGCAGTTTCCACTACTCCGGGGGCCTCGGAGAGACCCAGTACTTC. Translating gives CASSFHYSGGLGETQYF.

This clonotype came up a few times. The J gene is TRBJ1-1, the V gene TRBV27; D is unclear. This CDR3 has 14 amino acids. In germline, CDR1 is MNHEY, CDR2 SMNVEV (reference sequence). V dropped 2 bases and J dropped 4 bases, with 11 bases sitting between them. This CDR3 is CASSLRQEGTEAFF. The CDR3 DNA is TGTGCCAGCAGTTTAAGGCAGGAGGGCACTGAAGCTTTCTTT.

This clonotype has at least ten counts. Written as DNA, the CDR3 is TGTGCCACCAGCAAAGACAAACAGGGGGCAGATACGCAGTATTTT. It specifies CATSKDKQGADTQYF. The gene calls are TRBV15 and TRBJ2-3, with 8 bases matching TRBD1. CDR1 is LNHNV and CDR2 is YYDKDF in the germline V gene (reference sequence). V lost 4 bases to trimming and J lost 4 bases; unmatched junction nucleotides: 7. The CDR3 consists of 15 residues.

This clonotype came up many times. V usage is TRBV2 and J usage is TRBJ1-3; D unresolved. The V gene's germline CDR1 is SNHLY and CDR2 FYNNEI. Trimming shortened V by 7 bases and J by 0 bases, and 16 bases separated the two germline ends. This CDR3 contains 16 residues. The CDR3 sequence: CASNRVSQYSGNTIYF. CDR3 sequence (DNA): TGTGCCAGCAATCGTGTCAGCCAATACTCTGGAAACACCATATATTTT. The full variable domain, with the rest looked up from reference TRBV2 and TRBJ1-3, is EPEVTQTPSHQVTQMGQEVILRCVPISNHLYFYWYRQILGQKVEFLVSFYNNEISEKSEIFDDQFSVERPDGSNFTLKIRSTKLEDSAMYFCASNRVSQYSGNTIYFGEGSWLTVV.

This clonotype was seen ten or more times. The CDR3 here is CASSPPGGNQPQHF. DNA of the CDR3: TGTGCCAGCAGTCCCCCAGGTGGCAATCAGCCCCAGCATTTT. This chain joins TRBV28 and TRBJ1-5; D is unresolved. CDR3 size: 14 residues. Per the germline V gene, CDR1 is MDHEN and CDR2 is SYDVKM. V was shortened by 5 bases and J by 2 bases, with 10 bases between the two germline ends. Based on the CDR3 plus reference TRBV28 and TRBJ1-5, the full variable domain is DVKVTQSSRYLVKRTGEKVFLECVQDMDHENMFWYRQDPGLGLRLIYFSYDVKMKEKGDIPEGYSVSREKKERFSLILESASTNQTSMYLCASSPPGGNQPQHFGDGTRLSIL.

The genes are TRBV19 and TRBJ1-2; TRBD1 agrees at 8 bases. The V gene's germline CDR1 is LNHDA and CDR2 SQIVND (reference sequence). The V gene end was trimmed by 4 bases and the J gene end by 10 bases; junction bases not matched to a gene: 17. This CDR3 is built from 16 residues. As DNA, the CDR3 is TGTGCCAGTAGTAGACCGGGACAGGCACGGGACGGTGACTACACCTTC. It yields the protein CASSRPGQARDGDYTF.

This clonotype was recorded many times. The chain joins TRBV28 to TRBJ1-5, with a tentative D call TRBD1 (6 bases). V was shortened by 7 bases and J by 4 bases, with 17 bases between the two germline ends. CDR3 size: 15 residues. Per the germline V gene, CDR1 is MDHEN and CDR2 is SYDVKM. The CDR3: CASTSRGGGNQPQHF. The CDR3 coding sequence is TGTGCCAGCACCTCAAGGGGGGGAGGAAATCAGCCCCAGCATTTT.

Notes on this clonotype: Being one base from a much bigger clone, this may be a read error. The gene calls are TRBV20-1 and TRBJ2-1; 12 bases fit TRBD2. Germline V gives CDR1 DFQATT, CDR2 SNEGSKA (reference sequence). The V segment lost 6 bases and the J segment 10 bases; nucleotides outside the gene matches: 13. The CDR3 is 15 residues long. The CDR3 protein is CSALSGLAGEYEQFF. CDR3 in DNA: TGCAGTGCACTGTCGGGACTAGCGGGCGAATACGAGCAGTTCTTC.

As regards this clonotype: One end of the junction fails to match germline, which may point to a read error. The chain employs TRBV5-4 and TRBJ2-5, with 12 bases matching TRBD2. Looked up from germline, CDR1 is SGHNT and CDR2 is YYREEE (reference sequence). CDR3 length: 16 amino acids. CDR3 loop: CAGSPRLAGGSETQYF. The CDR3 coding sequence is TGTGCCGGCAGCCCCCGGCTAGCGGGAGGGTCTGAGACCCAGTACTTC.